The 2 T cell receptor beta chains reported below all come from one sample, sequenced in a study of blood T cell repertoires in COVID-19. The protocol was immunoSEQ multiplex PCR, while the TCRdb copy is restricted to in-frame clones and leaves out a portion. This sample has hundreds of thousands of clones, with around 89% found just once. Sequenced input: peripheral blood. The source is a woman in her thirties or forties who had recovered from COVID-19.

The V call is TRBV5-8, the J call TRBJ2-1; maybe TRBD2 (5 bases). CDR3 length equals 12 residues. V lost 0 bases, J lost 15 bases, and 13 bases lay in between. In germline, CDR1 is SGHTS, CDR2 YDEGEE. The CDR3 reads CASSLALAFPFF. DNA of the CDR3: TGTGCCAGCAGCTTGGCCTTAGCGTTCCCGTTCTTC.

This chain connects TRBV6-2 or TRBV6-3 to TRBJ1-5, with 9 positions matching TRBD1. J gave up 3 bases and V 6 bases, and 18 bases lay outside the gene matches. CDR1 is MNHEY and CDR2 is SVGEGT in the germline V gene. The CDR3 length is 19 residues. CDR3 amino acids: CASSPSPGTGRAYNQPQHF. The CDR3 nucleotides read TGTGCCAGCAGCCCCTCCCCCGGGACAGGGAGGGCCTACAATCAGCCCCAGCATTTT.